These T cell receptor beta chains were read from a single sample in a study of blood T cell repertoires in COVID-19. The repertoire was sequenced with immunoSEQ multiplex PCR; TCRdb's copy has only in-frame clones and lacks some. The profile shows some 170,000 clones, 75% to 90% of them singletons. What was sequenced was PBMCs or T cells enriched from blood (not recorded which). The receptor set was obtained from a man between 35 and 55 years old who had recovered from COVID-19. The CDR3 runs from the conserved cysteine through the conserved F or W. The order of the fields is J gene, V gene, D gene, clone size, CDR3 DNA, CDR3 protein. A D gene is named only where the DNA matches it firmly. Clone size is stated in some rows and not others, as once, few, many or a class when expanded.

J: TRBJ1-5
V: TRBV29-1
D: TRBD1
size: .
DNA: TGCAGCGTTGCCCAGGGGGCTGCTCAGCCCCAGCATTTT
CDR3: CSVAQGAAQPQHF

J: TRBJ1-6
V: TRBV6-5
D: TRBD1
size: .
DNA: TGTGCCAGCAGTTACCAAAGGACAGGTTCGACACCCCTCCACTTT
CDR3: CASSYQRTGSTPLHF

J: TRBJ1-4
V: TRBV14
D: .
size: .
DNA: TGTGCCAGCAGCCAAGTTAAGTCCCTCACGGGTGAAAAACTGTTTTTT
CDR3: CASSQVKSLTGEKLFF

J: TRBJ1-5
V: TRBV28
D: TRBD1
size: .
DNA: TGTGCCAGCAGACCTCGGGACAGGGGACTTCAGCCCCAGCATTTT
CDR3: CASRPRDRGLQPQHF

J: TRBJ1-4
V: TRBV5-1
D: .
size: once
DNA: TGCGCCAGCAGCTCGGGACACGGTGATGAAAAACTGTTTTTT
CDR3: CASSSGHGDEKLFF

J: TRBJ1-1
V: TRBV27
D: .
size: .
DNA: TGTGCCAGCAGAGGGGTTTTTGGACGGACTGAAGCTTTCTTT
CDR3: CASRGVFGRTEAFF

J: TRBJ2-7
V: TRBV29-1
D: TRBD2
size: .
DNA: TGCAGCGTTGAAGGGGATAGCGGGAGGAACTCCTACGAGCAGTACTTC
CDR3: CSVEGDSGRNSYEQYF

J: TRBJ1-1
V: TRBV3-1/TRBV3-2
D: .
size: once
DNA: TGTGCCAGCAGCCAAGCCACAACAGACAGGAACACTGAAGCTTTCTTT
CDR3: CASSQATTDRNTEAFF

J: TRBJ1-5
V: TRBV30
D: .
size: .
DNA: TGTGCCTGGAGTGTTGGAGTCAATCAGCCCCAGCATTTT
CDR3: CAWSVGVNQPQHF

J: TRBJ1-1
V: TRBV29-1
D: .
size: .
DNA: TGCAGCGTTAAGCGGGACTACAGGGCGGGCCGGCGGAACACTGAAGCTTTCTTT
CDR3: CSVKRDYRAGRRNTEAFF

J: TRBJ2-6
V: TRBV30
D: TRBD1
size: .
DNA: TGTGCCTGGAGTGGGGACAGGAGCTCTGGGGCCAACGTCCTGACTTTC
CDR3: CAWSGDRSSGANVLTF

J: TRBJ1-3
V: TRBV3-1/TRBV3-2
D: TRBD1
size: .
DNA: TGTGCCAGCAGCGGGACAGCCGAACTCTCTGGAAACACCATATATTTT
CDR3: CASSGTAELSGNTIYF

J: TRBJ2-2
V: TRBV10-3
D: .
size: .
DNA: TGTGCCATCAGTGAAGGGGGGCTAGCGGACAACACCGGGGAGCTGTTTTTT
CDR3: CAISEGGLADNTGELFF

J: TRBJ1-2
V: TRBV11-2
D: .
size: .
DNA: TGTGCCAGCAGCCCCCCTCGGAGCCATAACTATGGCTACACCTTC
CDR3: CASSPPRSHNYGYTF

J: TRBJ1-2
V: TRBV11-2
D: .
size: .
DNA: TGTGCCAGCAGCGCCATTGGAGGGATAAACTATGGCTACACCTTC
CDR3: CASSAIGGINYGYTF

J: TRBJ1-1
V: TRBV7-2
D: .
size: .
DNA: TGTGCCAGCAGCCAAAATCCGGGACACGGCGAAGCTTTCTTT
CDR3: CASSQNPGHGEAFF

J: TRBJ2-7
V: TRBV28
D: TRBD1
size: .
DNA: TGTGCCAGCAGTTTGGCGGGACAGGGGTACGAGCAGTACTTC
CDR3: CASSLAGQGYEQYF

J: TRBJ2-1
V: TRBV2
D: .
size: few
DNA: TGTGCCATATCCGGGACACAATACAATGAGCAGTTCTTC
CDR3: CAISGTQYNEQFF

J: TRBJ2-1
V: TRBV25-1
D: .
size: .
DNA: TGTGCCAGCAGTGTGGGGGGTTCGTACAATGAGCAGTTCTTC
CDR3: CASSVGGSYNEQFF

J: TRBJ2-1
V: TRBV7-9
D: TRBD2
size: .
DNA: TGTGCCAGCAGGGAAGGGACTAGCGGGCCCAATGAGCAGTTCTTC
CDR3: CASREGTSGPNEQFF

J: TRBJ2-7
V: TRBV4-1
D: TRBD1
size: .
DNA: TGCGCCAGCAGCCAAGACAGGGGGAGTCCCTACGAGCAGTACTTC
CDR3: CASSQDRGSPYEQYF

J: TRBJ1-2
V: TRBV30
D: TRBD1
size: .
DNA: TGTGCCTGGAGTGTGGGGGGACAGGGGAACTATGGCTACACCTTC
CDR3: CAWSVGGQGNYGYTF

J: TRBJ1-3
V: TRBV6-5
D: .
size: .
DNA: TGTGCCAGCTCGACGCGGTCTGGAAACACCATATATTTT
CDR3: CASSTRSGNTIYF

J: TRBJ2-7
V: TRBV28
D: .
size: .
DNA: TGTGCCAGCAGTTCCCGAGTCTCCTACGAGCAGTACTTC
CDR3: CASSSRVSYEQYF

J: TRBJ2-7
V: TRBV5-4
D: TRBD2
size: .
DNA: TGTGCCAGCAGCTTGAGCGGGGGGGTGACCTACGAGCAGTACTTC
CDR3: CASSLSGGVTYEQYF

J: TRBJ1-2
V: TRBV3-1/TRBV3-2
D: .
size: .
DNA: TGTGCCAGCAGCTCTCAGAACAGGGCCGGCTACACCTTC
CDR3: CASSSQNRAGYTF

J: TRBJ2-7
V: TRBV10-3
D: TRBD1
size: .
DNA: TGTGCCATCAGTGATTCCGGCTTGGACAGGCCCTACGAGCAGTACTTC
CDR3: CAISDSGLDRPYEQYF

J: TRBJ1-1
V: TRBV12-5
D: .
size: .
DNA: TGTGCTAGTGGTTTGGGTACCTCGGGAGCTTTCTTT
CDR3: CASGLGTSGAFF

J: TRBJ2-1
V: TRBV7-2
D: TRBD2
size: .
DNA: TGTGCCAGCAGCCCTCAAGTGGGGACTAGCGGGGGAAGAGAGCAGTTCTTC
CDR3: CASSPQVGTSGGREQFF

J: TRBJ1-1
V: TRBV28
D: TRBD1
size: .
DNA: TGTGCCAGCAGTTCTCCAGGGGGAGTCGGCACTGAAGCTTTCTTT
CDR3: CASSSPGGVGTEAFF

J: TRBJ2-2
V: TRBV30
D: TRBD2
size: .
DNA: TGTGCCTGGAGTTTCCTAGCGGTCGGGGAGCTGTTTTTT
CDR3: CAWSFLAVGELFF

J: TRBJ2-7
V: TRBV10-3
D: TRBD1
size: medium-sized
DNA: TGTGCCATCAGTGAGAGCCACGGACAGGGGATATACGAGCAGTACTTC
CDR3: CAISESHGQGIYEQYF

J: TRBJ2-5
V: TRBV28
D: .
size: .
DNA: TGTGCCAGCATGGCGGCTTTACCGGAGACCCAGTACTTC
CDR3: CASMAALPETQYF

J: TRBJ2-3
V: TRBV29-1
D: .
size: .
DNA: TGCAGCGTGGATTTGGGGCCCACAGATACGCAGTATTTT
CDR3: CSVDLGPTDTQYF

J: TRBJ1-2
V: TRBV13
D: TRBD1
size: .
DNA: TGTGCCAGCAGCTTCCCAGGGGGCGGAGGAGGCTACACCTTC
CDR3: CASSFPGGGGGYTF

J: TRBJ2-7
V: TRBV5-1
D: .
size: once
DNA: TGCGCCAGCAGCTTCCGGGACACGATACCCCACGAGCAGTACTTC
CDR3: CASSFRDTIPHEQYF

J: TRBJ2-1
V: TRBV29-1
D: TRBD2
size: .
DNA: TGCAGCGTTGAAGAAGCGGGGGGGTACAATGAGCAGTTCTTC
CDR3: CSVEEAGGYNEQFF